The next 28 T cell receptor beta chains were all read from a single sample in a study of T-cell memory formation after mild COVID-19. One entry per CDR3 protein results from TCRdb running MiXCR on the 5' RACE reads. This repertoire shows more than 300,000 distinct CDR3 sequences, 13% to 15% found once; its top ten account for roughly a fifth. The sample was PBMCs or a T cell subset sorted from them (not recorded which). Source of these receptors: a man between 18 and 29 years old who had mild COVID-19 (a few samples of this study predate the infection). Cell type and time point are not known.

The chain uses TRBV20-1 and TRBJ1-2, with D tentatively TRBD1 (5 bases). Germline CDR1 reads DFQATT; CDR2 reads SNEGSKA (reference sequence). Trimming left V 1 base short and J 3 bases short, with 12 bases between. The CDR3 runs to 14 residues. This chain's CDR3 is CSARAFIQDYGYTF. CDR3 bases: TGCAGTGCTAGAGCATTCATACAGGACTATGGCTACACCTTC.

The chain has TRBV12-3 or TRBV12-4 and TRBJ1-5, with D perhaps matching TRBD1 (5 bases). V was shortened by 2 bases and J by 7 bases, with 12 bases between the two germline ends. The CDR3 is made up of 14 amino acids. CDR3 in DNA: TGTGCCAGCAGTTTATCAGGGATTGGCCAGCCCCAGCATTTT. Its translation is CASSLSGIGQPQHF.

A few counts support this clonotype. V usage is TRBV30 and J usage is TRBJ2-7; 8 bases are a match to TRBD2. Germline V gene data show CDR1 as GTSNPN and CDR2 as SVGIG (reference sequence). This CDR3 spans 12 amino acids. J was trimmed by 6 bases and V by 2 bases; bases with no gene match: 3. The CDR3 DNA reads TGTGCCTGGAGTCCCCGGGGGGGCGAGCAGTACTTC. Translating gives CAWSPRGGEQYF.

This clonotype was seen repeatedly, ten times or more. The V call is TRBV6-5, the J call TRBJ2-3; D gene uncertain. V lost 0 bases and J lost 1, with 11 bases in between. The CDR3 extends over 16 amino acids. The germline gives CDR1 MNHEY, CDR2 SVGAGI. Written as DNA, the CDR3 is TGTGCCAGCAGTTACTCGTTCCCGGGTGGCACAGATACGCAGTATTTT. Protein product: CASSYSFPGGTDTQYF.

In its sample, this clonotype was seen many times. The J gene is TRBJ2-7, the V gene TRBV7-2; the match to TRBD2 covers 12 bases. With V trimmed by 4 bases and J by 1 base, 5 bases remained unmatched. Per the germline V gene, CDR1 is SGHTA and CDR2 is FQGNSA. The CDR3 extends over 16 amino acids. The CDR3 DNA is TGTGCCAGCAGCTCGCCGACTAGCGGGGGATCCTACGAGCAGTACTTC. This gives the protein CASSSPTSGGSYEQYF.

CDR3 nucleotides: TGTGCCAGCAGCCCATTATCCTACAATGAGCAGTTCTTC. Its protein product is CASSPLSYNEQFF. The gene calls are TRBV12-3 or TRBV12-4 and TRBJ2-1; no definite D call. The V end lost 6 bases, the J end lost 1 base, and 7 bases lay between the germline ends. The CDR3 consists of 13 residues.

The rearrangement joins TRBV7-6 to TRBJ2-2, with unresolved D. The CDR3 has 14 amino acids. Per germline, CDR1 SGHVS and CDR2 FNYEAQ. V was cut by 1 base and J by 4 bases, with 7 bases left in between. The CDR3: CASSLDGPTGELFF. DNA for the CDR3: TGTGCCAGCAGCTTAGACGGGCCCACCGGGGAGCTGTTTTTT.

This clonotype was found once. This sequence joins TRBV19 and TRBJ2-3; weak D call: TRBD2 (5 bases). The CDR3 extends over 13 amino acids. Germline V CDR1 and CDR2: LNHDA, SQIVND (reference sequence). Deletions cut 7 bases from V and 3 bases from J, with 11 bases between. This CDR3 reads CASMGEGTDTQYF. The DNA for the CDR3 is TGTGCCAGTATGGGAGAAGGAACAGATACGCAGTATTTT.

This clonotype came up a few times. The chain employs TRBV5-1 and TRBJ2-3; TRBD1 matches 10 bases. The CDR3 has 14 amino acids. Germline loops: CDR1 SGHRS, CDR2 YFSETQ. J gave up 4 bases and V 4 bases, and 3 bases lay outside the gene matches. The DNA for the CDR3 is TGCGCCAGCAGCCTGGGACAGGGGTCAGATACGCAGTATTTT. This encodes CASSLGQGSDTQYF.

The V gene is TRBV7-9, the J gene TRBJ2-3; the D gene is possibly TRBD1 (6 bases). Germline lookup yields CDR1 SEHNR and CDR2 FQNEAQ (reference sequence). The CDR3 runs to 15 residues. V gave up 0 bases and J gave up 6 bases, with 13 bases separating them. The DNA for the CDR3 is TGTGCCAGCAGCTTAGCGGGGTCTAGGGGGGATACGCAGTATTTT. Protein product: CASSLAGSRGDTQYF.

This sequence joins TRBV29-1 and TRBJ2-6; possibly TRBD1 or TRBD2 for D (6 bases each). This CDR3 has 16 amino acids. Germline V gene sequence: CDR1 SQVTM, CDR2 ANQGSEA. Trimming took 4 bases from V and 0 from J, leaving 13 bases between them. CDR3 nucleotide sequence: TGCAGCGTTGGGGGACGGGGGCACTCTGGGGCCAACGTCCTGACTTTC. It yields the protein CSVGGRGHSGANVLTF.

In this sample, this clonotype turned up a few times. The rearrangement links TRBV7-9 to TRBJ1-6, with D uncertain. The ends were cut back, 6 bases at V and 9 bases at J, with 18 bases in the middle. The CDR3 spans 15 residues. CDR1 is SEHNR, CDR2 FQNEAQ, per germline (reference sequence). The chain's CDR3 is CASSMLEPVASPLHF. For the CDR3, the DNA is TGTGCCAGCAGTATGTTGGAGCCCGTTGCTTCACCCCTCCACTTT.

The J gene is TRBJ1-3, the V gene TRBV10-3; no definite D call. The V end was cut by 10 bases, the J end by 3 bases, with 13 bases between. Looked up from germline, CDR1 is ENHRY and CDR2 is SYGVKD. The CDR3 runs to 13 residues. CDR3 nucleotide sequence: TGTGCCACGAGTGGCGGGAGTGGAAACACCATATATTTT. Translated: CATSGGSGNTIYF.

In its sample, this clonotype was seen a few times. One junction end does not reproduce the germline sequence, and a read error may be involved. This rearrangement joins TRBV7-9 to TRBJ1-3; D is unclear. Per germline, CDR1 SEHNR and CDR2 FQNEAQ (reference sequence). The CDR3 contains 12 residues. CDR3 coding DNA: TGCTCCTGGGGAAGACCTGGAAACACCATATATTTT. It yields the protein CSWGRPGNTIYF.

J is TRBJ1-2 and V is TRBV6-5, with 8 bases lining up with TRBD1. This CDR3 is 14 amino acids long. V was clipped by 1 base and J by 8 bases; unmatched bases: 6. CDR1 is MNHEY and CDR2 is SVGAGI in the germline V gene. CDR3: CASSYLTGDGGYTF. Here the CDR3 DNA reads TGTGCCAGCAGTTACTTGACAGGGGACGGCGGCTACACCTTC.

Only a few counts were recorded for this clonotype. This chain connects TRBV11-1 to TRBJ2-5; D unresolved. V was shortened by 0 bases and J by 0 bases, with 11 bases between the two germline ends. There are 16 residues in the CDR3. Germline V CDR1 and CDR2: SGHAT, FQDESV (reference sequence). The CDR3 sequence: CASSLADWQNQETQYF. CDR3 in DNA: TGTGCCAGCAGCTTAGCGGATTGGCAGAACCAAGAGACCCAGTACTTC.

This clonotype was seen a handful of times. The CDR3: CASSLFRDSYEQYV. The CDR3 DNA follows: TGTGCCAGCAGCTTGTTCCGAGACTCCTACGAGCAGTACGTC. This chain links TRBV5-6 with TRBJ2-7; D gene unclear. With 1 base removed from V and 0 bases from J, the gap between germline ends came to 8 bases. There are 14 residues in the CDR3. The germline V gene has CDR1 SGHDT and CDR2 YYEEEE.

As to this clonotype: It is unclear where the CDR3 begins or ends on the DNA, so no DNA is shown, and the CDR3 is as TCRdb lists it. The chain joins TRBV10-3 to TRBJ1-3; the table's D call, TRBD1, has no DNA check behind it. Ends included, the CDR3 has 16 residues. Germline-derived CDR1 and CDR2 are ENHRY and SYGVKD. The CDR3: CAISESQWGRGNTICF.

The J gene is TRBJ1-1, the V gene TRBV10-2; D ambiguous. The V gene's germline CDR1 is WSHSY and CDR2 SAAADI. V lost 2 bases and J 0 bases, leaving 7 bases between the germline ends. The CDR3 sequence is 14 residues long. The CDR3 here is CASSENGLNTEAFF. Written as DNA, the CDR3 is TGCGCCAGCAGTGAGAACGGATTGAACACTGAAGCTTTCTTT.

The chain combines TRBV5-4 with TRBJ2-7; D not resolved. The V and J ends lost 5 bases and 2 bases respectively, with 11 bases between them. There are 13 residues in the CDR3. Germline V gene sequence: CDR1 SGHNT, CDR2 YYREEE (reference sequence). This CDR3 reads CASRSGPTYEQYF. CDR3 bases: TGTGCCAGCAGGTCAGGTCCGACCTACGAGCAGTACTTC.

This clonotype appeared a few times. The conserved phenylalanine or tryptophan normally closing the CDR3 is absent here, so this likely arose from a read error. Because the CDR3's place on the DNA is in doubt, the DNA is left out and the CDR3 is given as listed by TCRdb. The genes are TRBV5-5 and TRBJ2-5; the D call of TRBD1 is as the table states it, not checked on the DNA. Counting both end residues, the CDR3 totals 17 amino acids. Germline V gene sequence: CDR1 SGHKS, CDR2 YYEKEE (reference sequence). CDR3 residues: CASSLGTGSALGDPVLR.

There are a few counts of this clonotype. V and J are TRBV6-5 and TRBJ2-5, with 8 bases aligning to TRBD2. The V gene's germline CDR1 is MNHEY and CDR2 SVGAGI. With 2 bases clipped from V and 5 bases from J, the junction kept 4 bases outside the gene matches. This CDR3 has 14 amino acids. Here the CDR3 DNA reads TGTGCCAGCAGTTACGGGACTAGTGTGGAGACCCAGTACTTC. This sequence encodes CASSYGTSVETQYF.

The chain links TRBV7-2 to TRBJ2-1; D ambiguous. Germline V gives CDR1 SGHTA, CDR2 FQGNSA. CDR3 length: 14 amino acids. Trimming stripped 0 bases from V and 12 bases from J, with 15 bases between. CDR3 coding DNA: TGTGCCAGCAGCTTAGCGCAAAGGTCTCGGCGGCAGTTCTTC. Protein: CASSLAQRSRRQFF.

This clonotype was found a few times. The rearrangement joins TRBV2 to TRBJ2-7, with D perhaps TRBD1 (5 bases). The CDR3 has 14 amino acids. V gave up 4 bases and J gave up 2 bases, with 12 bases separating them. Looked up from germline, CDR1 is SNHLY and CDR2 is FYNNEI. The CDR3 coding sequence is TGTGCCAGCAGTGGACAGCTCACCGCCTACGAGCAGTACGTC. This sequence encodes CASSGQLTAYEQYV.

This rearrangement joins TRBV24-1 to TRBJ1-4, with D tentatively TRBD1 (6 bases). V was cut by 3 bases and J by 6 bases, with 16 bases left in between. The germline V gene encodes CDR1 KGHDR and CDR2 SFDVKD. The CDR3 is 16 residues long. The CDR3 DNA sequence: TGTGCCACCAGTGATCCGAAACAGGGAGCATATGAAAAACTGTTTTTT. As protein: CATSDPKQGAYEKLFF.

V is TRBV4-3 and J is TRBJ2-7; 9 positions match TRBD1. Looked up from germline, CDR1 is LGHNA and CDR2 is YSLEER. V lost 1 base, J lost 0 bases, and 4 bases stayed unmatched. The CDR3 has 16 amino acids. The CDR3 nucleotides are TGCGCCAGCAGCCAAGCCCCGGGACAGGGCTCCTACGAGCAGTACTTC. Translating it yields CASSQAPGQGSYEQYF.

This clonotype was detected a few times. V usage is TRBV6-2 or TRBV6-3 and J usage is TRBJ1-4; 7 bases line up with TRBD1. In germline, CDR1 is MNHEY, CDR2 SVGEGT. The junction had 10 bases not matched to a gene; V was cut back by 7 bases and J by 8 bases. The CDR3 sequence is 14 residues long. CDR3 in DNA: TGTGCCAGCACCGACGACAGGGAAGACGAAAAACTGTTTTTT. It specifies CASTDDREDEKLFF.

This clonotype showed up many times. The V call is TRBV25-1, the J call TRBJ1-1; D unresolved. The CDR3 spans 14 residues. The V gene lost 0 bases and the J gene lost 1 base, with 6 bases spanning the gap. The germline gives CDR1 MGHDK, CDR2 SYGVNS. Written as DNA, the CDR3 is TGTGCCAGCAGTGAATACAGACAGAACACTGAAGCTTTCTTT. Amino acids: CASSEYRQNTEAFF.